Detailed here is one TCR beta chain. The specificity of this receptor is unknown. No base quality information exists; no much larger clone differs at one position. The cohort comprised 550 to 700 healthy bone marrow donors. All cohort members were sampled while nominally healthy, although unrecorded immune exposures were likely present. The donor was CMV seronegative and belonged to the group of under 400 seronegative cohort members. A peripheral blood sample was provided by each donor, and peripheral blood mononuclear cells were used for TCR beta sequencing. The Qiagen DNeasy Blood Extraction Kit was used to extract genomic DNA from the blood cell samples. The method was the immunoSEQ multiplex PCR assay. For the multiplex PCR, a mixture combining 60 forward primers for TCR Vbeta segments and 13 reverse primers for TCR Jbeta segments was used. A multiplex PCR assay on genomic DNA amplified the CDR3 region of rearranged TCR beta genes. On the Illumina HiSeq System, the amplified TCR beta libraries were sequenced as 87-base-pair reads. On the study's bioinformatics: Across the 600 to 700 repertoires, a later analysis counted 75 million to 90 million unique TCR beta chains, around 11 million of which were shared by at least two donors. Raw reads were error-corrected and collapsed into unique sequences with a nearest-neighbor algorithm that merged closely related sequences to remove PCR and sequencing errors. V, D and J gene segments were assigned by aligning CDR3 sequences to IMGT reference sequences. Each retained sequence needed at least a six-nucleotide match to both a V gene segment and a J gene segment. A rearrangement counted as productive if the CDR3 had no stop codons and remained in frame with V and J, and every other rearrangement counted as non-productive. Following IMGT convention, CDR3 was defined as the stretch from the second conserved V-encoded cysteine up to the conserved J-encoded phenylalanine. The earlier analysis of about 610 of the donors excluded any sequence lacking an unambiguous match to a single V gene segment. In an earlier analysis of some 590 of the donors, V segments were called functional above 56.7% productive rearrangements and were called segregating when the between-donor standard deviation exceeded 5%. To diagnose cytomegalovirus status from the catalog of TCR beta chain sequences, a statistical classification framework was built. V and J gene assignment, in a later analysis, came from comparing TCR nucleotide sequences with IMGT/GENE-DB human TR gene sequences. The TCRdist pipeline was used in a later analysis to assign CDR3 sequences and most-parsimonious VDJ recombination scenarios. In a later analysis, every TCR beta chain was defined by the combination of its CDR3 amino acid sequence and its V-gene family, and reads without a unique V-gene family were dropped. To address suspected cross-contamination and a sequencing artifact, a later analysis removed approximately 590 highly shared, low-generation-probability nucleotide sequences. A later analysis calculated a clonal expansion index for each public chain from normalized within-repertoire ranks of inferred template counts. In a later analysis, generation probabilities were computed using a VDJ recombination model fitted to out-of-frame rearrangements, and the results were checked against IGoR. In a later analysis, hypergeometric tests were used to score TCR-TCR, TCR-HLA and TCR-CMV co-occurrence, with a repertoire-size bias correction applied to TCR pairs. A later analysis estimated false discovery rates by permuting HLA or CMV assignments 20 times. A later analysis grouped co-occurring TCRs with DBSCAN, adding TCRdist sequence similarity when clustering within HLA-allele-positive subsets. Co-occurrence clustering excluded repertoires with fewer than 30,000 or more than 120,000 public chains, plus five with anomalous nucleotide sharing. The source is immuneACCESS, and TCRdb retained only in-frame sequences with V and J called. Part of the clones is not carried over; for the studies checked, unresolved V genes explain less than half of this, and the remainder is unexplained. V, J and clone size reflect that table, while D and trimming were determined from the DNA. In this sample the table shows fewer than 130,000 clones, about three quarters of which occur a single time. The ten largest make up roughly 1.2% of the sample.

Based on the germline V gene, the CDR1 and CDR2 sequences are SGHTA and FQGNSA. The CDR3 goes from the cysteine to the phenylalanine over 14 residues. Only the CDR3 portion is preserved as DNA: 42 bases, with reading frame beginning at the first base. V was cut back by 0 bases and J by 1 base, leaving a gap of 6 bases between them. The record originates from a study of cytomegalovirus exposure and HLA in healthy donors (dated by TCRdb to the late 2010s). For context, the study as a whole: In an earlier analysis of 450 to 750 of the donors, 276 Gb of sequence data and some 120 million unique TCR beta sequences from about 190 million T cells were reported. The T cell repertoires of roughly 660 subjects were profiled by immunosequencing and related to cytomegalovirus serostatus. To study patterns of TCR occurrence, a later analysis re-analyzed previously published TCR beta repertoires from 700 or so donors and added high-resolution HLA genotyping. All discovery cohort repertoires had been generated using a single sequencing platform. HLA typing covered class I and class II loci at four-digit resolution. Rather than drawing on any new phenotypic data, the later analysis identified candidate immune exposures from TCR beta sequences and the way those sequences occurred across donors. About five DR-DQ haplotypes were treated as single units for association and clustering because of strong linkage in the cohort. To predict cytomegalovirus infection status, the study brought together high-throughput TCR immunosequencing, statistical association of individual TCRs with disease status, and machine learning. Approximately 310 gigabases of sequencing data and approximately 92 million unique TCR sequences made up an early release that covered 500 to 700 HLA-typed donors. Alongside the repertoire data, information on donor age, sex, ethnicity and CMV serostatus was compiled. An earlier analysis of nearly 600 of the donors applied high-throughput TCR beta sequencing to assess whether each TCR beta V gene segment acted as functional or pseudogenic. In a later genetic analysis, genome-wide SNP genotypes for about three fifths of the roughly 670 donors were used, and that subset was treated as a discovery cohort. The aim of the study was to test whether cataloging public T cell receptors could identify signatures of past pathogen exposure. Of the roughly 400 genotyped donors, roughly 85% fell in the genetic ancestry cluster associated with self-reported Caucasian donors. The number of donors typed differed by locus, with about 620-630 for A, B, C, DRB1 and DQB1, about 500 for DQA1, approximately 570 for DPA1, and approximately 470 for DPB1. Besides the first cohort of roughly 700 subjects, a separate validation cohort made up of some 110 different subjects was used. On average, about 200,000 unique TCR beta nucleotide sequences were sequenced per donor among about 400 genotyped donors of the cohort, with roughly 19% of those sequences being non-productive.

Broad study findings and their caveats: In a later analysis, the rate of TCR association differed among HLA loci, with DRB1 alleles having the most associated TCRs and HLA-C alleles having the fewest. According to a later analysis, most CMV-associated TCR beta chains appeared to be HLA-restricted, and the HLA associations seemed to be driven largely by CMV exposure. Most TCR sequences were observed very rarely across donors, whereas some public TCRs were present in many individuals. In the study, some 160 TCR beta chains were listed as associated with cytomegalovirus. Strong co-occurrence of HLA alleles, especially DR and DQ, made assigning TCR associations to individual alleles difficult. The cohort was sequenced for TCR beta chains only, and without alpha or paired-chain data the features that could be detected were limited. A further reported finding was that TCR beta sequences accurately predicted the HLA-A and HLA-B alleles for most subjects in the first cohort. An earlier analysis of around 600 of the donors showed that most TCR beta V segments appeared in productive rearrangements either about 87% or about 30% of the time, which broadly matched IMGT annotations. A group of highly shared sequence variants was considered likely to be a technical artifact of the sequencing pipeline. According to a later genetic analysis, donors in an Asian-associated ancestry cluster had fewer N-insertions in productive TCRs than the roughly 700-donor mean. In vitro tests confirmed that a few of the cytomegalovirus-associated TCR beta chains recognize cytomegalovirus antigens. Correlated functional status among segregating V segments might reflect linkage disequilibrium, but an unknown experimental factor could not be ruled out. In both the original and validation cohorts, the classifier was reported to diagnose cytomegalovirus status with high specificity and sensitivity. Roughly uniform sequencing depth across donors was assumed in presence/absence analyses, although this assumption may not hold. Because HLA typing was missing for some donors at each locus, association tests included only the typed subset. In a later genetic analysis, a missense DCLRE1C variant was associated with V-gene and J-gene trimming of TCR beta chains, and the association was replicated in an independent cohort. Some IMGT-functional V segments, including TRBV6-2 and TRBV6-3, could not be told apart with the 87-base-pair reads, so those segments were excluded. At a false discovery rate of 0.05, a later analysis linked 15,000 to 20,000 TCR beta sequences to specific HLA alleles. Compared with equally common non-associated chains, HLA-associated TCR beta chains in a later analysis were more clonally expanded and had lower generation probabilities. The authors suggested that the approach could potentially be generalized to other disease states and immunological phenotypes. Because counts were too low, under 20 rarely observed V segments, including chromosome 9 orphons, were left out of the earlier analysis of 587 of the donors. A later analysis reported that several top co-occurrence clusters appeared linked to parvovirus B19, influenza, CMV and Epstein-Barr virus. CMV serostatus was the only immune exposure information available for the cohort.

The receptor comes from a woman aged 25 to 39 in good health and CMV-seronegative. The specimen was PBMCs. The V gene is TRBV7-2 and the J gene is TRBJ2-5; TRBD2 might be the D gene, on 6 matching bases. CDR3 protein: CASSLAGSQETQYF. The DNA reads TGTGCCAGCAGCTTAGCCGGGAGCCAAGAGACCCAGTACTTC.